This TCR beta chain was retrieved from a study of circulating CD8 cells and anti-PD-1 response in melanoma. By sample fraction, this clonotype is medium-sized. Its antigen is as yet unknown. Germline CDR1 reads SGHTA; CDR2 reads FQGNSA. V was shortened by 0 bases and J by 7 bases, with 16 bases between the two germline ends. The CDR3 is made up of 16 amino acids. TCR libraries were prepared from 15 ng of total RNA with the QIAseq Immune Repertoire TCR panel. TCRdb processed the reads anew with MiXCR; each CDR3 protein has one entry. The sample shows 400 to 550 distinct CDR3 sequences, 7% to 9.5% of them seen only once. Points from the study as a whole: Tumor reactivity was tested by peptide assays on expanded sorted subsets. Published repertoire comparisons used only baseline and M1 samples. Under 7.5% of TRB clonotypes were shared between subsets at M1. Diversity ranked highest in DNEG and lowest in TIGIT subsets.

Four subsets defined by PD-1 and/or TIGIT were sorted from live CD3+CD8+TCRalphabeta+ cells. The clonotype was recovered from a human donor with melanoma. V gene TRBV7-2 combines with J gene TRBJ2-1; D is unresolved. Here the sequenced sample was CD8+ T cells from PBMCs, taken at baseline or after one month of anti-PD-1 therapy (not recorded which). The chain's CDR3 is CASSLAVRSLGNEQFF. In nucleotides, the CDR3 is TGTGCCAGCAGCTTAGCCGTCCGCTCCTTAGGGAATGAGCAGTTCTTC.